Following are 10 T cell receptor beta chains from one sample sequenced in a study of early T cells in non-severe SARS-CoV-2 infection. TCRdb processed the 5' RACE reads anew with MiXCR; each CDR3 protein has one entry. The sample lists tens of thousands of distinct CDR3 sequences; 5.6% were seen once. Sequenced: whole blood. The source of these receptors is an adult who was a healthcare worker with PCR-confirmed SARS-CoV-2 infection or an uninfected control (not recorded which).

The sample holds many counts of this clonotype. The chain is built from TRBV29-1 and TRBJ2-3; 10 bases fit TRBD1. CDR1 SQVTM and CDR2 ANQGSEA come from the germline V gene. This CDR3 region has 13 residues. The junction had 3 bases not matched to a gene; V was cut back by 7 bases and J by 2 bases. CDR3 protein: CSAGQGFTDTQYF. The CDR3 coding sequence is TGCAGCGCGGGACAGGGGTTCACAGATACGCAGTATTTT.

Many counts were recorded for this clonotype. The chain links TRBV6-1 to TRBJ1-1, with 7 nucleotides matching TRBD1. Trimming at V came to 0 bases and at J to 0 bases, leaving 10 bases not matched to a gene. The germline gives CDR1 MNHNS, CDR2 SASEGT. The CDR3 is 18 amino acids. In DNA, the CDR3 is TGTGCCAGCAGTGAAGCGTGGACGGGACAGCTAATGAACACTGAAGCTTTCTTT. Translated: CASSEAWTGQLMNTEAFF.

This clonotype was seen many times. The chain has TRBV7-2 and TRBJ2-4; D gene ambiguous. Germline CDR1 SGHTA, CDR2 FQGNSA. The CDR3 is made up of 12 amino acids. Trimming cost V 5 bases and J 5 bases, with 7 bases left between them. The CDR3 sequence is CASSNIENIQYF. In DNA, the CDR3 is TGTGCCAGCAGCAATATTGAAAACATTCAGTACTTC.

Only a few counts were recorded for this clonotype. The chain employs TRBV5-1 and TRBJ2-3; D is ambiguous. The V end was cut by 1 base, the J end by 2 bases, with 14 bases between. Germline values: CDR1 SGHRS, CDR2 YFSETQ. This CDR3 contains 16 residues. Written as DNA, the CDR3 is TGCGCCAGCAGCTTGCTCCCTCTTACGACCACAGATACGCAGTATTTT. This translates into CASSLLPLTTTDTQYF.

This clonotype has a count of ten or more. The chain combines TRBV30 with TRBJ2-7, with D tentatively TRBD1 (5 bases). V gave up 2 bases and J gave up 2 bases, with 19 bases separating them. This CDR3 is built from 16 residues. Germline CDR1 GTSNPN, CDR2 SVGIG (reference sequence). For the CDR3, the DNA is TGTGCCTGGAGTCCTCCGACAGCCCGGCGCCCCTACGAGCAGTACTTC. It encodes CAWSPPTARRPYEQYF.

This clonotype has a count of ten or more. The V gene is TRBV5-1, the J gene TRBJ1-2, with a possible D match to TRBD1 (6 bases). CDR3 length: 16 residues. V was shortened by 2 bases and J by 8 bases, with 22 bases between the two germline ends. Per the germline V gene, CDR1 is SGHRS and CDR2 is YFSETQ. The CDR3 loop is CASSFNARNRQEGYTF. The CDR3 DNA is TGCGCCAGCAGCTTCAACGCCCGAAATAGACAGGAGGGCTACACCTTC.

This clonotype has ten or more counts. The chain is built from TRBV7-2 and TRBJ2-1, with 12 bases fitting TRBD2. V lost 8 bases and J lost 7; bases outside the gene matches: 15. Germline lookup yields CDR1 SGHTA and CDR2 FQGNSA. The CDR3 sequence is 17 residues long. The chain's CDR3 is CASWVTSGSISRNEQFF. CDR3 sequence (DNA): TGTGCCAGCTGGGTGACTAGCGGGAGTATTAGCAGGAATGAGCAGTTCTTC.

This clonotype was recorded at least ten times. The chain carries TRBV20-1 and TRBJ2-3; 9 bases agree with TRBD1. Germline values: CDR1 DFQATT, CDR2 SNEGSKA (reference sequence). The CDR3 is 14 residues long. With 5 bases clipped from V and 0 bases from J, the junction kept 3 bases outside the gene matches. As DNA, the CDR3 is TGCAGTGCTGGGGACAGGGCTAGCACAGATACGCAGTATTTT. This sequence encodes CSAGDRASTDTQYF.

This clonotype was counted between two and nine times. The chain recombines TRBV7-6 with TRBJ2-3, with 13 bases aligning to TRBD2. Trimming cost V 5 bases and J 0 bases; bases outside gene matches: 5. CDR1 is SGHVS and CDR2 is FNYEAQ in the germline V gene. This CDR3 has 17 amino acids. CDR3 DNA: TGTGCCAGCAGCCAGGGACTAGCGGGGTCTAGCACAGATACGCAGTATTTT. Encoded protein: CASSQGLAGSSTDTQYF.

This clonotype was counted ten times or more. The chain has TRBV18 and TRBJ2-6; maybe TRBD2 (5 bases). V lost 5 bases to trimming and J lost 0 bases, with 14 bases between them. CDR1 and CDR2 (germline): KGHSH, LQKENI. This CDR3 has 17 residues. CDR3 residues: CASSEGQPSSGANVLTF. The CDR3, as DNA: TGTGCCAGCTCAGAGGGTCAACCAAGCTCTGGGGCCAACGTCCTGACTTTC.